This TCR beta chain was observed in a study of breast tumors, draining lymph nodes, adjacent tissues. Each CDR3 protein gets one entry after TCRdb re-called the multiplex PCR reads with MiXCR. This sample has some 130,000 distinct CDR3 sequences, with 20% to 25% found just once. With regard to this clonotype: Its antigen is still unknown.

General observations from the study: Luminal-like breast cancer showed significantly higher tumor–nontumor repertoire similarity than basal-like. Compared with lymph nodes, tumors were less diverse; compared with nontumor tissue, more.

The CDR3 consists of 16 residues. Losses at the gene ends were 2 bases for V and 4 bases for J; bases not matched to a gene: 10. Germline CDR1 GTSNPN, CDR2 SVGIG (reference sequence). The lymph nodes were axillary draining lymph nodes from breast cancer patients. The rearrangement joins TRBV30 to TRBJ2-1, with TRBD2 matching over 8 bases. This TCR was sampled from a female donor with breast cancer. Some clones in this sample may be carry-over from other donors' samples. Sequencing input: axillary lymph node tissue. DNA for the CDR3: TGTGCCTGGAGTTCAGAAGGTAGCGGGACGTACAATGAGCAGTTCTTC. It encodes CAWSSEGSGTYNEQFF.